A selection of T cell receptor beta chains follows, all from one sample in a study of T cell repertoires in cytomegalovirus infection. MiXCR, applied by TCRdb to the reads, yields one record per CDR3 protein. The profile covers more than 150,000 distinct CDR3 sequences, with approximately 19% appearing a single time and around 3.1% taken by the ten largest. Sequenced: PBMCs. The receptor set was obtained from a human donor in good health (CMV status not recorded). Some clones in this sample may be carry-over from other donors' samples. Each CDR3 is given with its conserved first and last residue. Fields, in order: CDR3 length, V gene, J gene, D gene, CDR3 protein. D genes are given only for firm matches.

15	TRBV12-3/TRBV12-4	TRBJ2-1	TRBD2	CASSPLAGGPTEQFF
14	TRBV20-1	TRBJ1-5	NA	CSAIPRGIYQPQHF
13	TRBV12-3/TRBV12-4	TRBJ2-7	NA	CASSLSSGLGQYF
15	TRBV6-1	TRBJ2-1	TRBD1	CASSSTGAATHEQFF
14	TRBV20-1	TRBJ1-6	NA	CSAPKLGANSPLHF
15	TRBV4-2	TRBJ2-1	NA	CASSQITGNDNEQFF
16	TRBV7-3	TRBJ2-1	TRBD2	CASSSDLAGGNNEQFF
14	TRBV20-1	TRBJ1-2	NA	CSAIPPGGWSGYTF
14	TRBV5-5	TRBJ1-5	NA	CASSSHRVDQPQHF
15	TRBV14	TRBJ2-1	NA	CASSPSGPTRNEQFF
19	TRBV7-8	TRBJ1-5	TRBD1	CASSSPGTGSYWSNQPQHF
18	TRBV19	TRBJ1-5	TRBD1	CASSMTGTGGYSNQPQHF
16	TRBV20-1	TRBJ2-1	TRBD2	CSARDLAGARWDEQFF
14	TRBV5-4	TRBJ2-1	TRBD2	CASSSLAGGQSAFF
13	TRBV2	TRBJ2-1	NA	CASTEREYNEQFF
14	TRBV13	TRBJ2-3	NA	CASSLPGGTDTQYF
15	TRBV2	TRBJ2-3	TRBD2	CASSEWRGSTDTQYF
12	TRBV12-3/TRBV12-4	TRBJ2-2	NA	CASSPAAGELFF
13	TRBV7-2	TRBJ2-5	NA	CASSPKVAETQYF
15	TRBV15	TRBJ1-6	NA	CATSTGSSYNSPLHF
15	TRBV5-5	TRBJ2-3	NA	CASSLGLGGADTQYF
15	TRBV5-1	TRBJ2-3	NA	CASSLAGDSTDTQYF
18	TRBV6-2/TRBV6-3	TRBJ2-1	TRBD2	CASSYVLSGSSSYNEQFF
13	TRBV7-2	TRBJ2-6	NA	CASSSGGANVLTF
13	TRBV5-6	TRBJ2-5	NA	CASSLRNGETQYF
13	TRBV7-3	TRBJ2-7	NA	CASSNGYRDEQYF
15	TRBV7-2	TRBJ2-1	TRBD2	CAGQFVAGDWHEQFF
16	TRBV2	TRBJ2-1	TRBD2	CASSGLAGDPYNEQFF